Given below is one T cell receptor beta chain in context. Measured with immunoSEQ multiplex PCR; TCRdb has only the in-frame clones, and not every one. The repertoire has millions of clones, around 90% of them found once; the top ten carry 0.14%. The data belong to a study of shared clonotypes between healthy human individuals. This sequence was found in a man between 18 and 35 years old in good health. Input material: naive CD4+ T cells sorted from blood. The subset was: CD45RA+ positively selected.

The CDR3 nucleotides read TGTGCCAGCACCACTCAAACCTACAATGAGCAGTTCTTC. It is translated as CASTTQTYNEQFF. The chain joins TRBV2 to TRBJ2-1; D is undetermined. V was pared by 7 bases and J by 2 bases, with 9 bases between. This CDR3 is 13 amino acids long. Germline V gene sequence: CDR1 SNHLY, CDR2 FYNNEI.